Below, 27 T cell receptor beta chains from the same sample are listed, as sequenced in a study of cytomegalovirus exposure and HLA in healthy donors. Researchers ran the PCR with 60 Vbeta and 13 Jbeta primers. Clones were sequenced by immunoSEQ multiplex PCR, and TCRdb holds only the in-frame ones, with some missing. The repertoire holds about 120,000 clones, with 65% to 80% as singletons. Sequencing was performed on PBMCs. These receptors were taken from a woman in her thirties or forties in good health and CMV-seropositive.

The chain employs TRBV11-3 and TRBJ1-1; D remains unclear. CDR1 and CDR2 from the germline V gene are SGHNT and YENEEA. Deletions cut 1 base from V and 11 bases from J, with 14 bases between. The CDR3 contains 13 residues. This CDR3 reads CASSLVRDSSAFF. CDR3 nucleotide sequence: TGTGCCAGCAGCTTAGTTAGAGACTCGAGTGCTTTCTTT.

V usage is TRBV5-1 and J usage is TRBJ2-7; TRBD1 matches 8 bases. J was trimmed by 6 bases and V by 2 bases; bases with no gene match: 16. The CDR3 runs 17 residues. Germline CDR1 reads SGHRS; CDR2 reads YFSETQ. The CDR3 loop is CASSFRPTGDASREQYF. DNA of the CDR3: TGCGCCAGCAGCTTCCGACCGACAGGGGACGCGTCTCGCGAGCAGTACTTC.

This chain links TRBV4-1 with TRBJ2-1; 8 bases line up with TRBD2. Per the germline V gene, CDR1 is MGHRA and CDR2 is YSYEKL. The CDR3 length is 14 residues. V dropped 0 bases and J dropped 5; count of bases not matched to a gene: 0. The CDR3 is CASSQERGDNEQFF. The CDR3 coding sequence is TGCGCCAGCAGCCAAGAGCGGGGGGACAATGAGCAGTTCTTC.

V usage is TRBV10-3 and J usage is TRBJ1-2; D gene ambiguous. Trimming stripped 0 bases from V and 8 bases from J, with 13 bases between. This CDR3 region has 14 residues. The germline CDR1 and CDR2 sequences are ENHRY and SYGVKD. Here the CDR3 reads CAISESGGERGYTF. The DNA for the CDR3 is TGTGCCATCAGTGAGTCGGGCGGGGAGAGAGGCTACACCTTC.

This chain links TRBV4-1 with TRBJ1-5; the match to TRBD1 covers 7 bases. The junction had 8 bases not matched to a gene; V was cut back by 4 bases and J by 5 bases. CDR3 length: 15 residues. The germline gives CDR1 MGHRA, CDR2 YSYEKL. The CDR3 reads CASSPGQYPYQPQHF. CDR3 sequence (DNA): TGCGCCAGCAGCCCGGGACAGTACCCGTATCAGCCCCAGCATTTT.

The CDR3 nucleotides read TGTGCCAGCAGCCACCTTTTGGGAGGGGGAACTGAAGCTTTCTTT. Its protein product is CASSHLLGGGTEAFF. The chain combines TRBV4-2 with TRBJ1-1; D might be TRBD1 (6 bases). Looked up from germline, CDR1 is LGHNA and CDR2 is YNFKEQ. CDR3 length equals 15 residues. V gave up 3 bases and J gave up 5 bases, with 16 bases separating them.

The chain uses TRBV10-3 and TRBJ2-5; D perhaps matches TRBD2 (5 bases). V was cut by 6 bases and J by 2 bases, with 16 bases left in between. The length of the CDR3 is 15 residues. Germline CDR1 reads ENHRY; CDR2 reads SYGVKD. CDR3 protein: CAISQPGLKQETQYF. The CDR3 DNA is TGTGCCATCAGCCAACCGGGATTAAAGCAAGAGACCCAGTACTTC.

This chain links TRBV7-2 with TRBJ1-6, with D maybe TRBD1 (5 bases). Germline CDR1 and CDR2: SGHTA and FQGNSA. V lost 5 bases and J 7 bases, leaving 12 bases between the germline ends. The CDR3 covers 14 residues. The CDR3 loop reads CASSRTLFNSPLHF. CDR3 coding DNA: TGTGCCAGCAGCCGGACATTGTTCAATTCACCCCTCCACTTT.

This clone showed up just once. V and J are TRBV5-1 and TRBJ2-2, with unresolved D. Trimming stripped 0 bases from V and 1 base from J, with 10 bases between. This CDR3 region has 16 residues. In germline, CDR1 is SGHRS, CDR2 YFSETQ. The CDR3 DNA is TGCGCCAGCAGCTTGGAAACTGGGCGGAACACCGGGGAGCTGTTTTTT. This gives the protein CASSLETGRNTGELFF.

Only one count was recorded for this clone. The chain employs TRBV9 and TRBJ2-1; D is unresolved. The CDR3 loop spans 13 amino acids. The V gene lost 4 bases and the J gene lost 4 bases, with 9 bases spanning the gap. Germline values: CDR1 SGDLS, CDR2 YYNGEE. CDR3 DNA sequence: TGTGCCAGCAGCCCCCAGATATACAATGAGCAGTTCTTC. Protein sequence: CASSPQIYNEQFF.

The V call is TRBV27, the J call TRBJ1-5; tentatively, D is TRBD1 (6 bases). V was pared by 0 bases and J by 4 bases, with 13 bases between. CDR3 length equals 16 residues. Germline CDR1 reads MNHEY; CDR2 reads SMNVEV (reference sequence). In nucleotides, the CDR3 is TGTGCCAGCAGTTTATCCCCCAGGGGACGGAATCAGCCCCAGCATTTT. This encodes CASSLSPRGRNQPQHF.

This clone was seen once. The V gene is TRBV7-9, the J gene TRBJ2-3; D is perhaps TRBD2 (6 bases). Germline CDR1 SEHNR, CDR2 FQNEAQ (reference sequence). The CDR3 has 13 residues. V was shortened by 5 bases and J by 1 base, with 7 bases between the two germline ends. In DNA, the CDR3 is TGTGCCAGCAGCCGCGGGGGCACAGATACGCAGTATTTT. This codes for CASSRGGTDTQYF.

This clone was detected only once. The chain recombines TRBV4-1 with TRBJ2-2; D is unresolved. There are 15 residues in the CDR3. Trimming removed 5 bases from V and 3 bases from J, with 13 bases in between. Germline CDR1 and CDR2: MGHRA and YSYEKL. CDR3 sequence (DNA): TGCGCCAGCAGCGTTTGGCAGCGAGACACCGGGGAGCTGTTTTTT. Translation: CASSVWQRDTGELFF.

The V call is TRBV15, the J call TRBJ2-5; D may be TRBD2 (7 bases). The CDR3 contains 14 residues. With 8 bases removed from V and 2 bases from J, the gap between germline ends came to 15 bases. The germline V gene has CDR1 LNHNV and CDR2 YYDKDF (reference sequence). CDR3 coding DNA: TGTGCCACCGGAAAGGGGGGGAGTCAAGAGACCCAGTACTTC. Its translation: CATGKGGSQETQYF.

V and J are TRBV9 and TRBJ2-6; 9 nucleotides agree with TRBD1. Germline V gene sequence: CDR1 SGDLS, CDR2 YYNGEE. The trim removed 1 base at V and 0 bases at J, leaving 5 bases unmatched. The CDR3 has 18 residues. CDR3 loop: CASSVKGQGSSGANVLTF. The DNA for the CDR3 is TGTGCCAGCAGCGTAAAGGGACAGGGCTCCTCTGGGGCCAACGTCCTGACTTTC.

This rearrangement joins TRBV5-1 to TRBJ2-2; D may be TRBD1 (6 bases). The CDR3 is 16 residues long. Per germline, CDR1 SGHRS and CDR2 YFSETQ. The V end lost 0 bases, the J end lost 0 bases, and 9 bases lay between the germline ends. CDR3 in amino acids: CASSLVGTTNTGELFF. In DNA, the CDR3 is TGCGCCAGCAGCTTGGTCGGGACAACGAACACCGGGGAGCTGTTTTTT.

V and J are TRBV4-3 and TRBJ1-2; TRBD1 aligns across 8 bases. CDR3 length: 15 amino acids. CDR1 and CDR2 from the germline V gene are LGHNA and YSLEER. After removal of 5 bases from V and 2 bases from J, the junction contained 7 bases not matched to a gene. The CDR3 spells CASSFRQGPNYGYTF. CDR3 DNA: TGCGCCAGCAGCTTCCGACAGGGGCCGAACTATGGCTACACCTTC.

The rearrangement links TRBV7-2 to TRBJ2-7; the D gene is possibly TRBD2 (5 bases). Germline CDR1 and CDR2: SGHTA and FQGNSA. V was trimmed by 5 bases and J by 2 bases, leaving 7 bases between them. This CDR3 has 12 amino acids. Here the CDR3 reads CASSREAYEQYF. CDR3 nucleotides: TGTGCCAGCAGCCGGGAAGCCTACGAGCAGTACTTC.

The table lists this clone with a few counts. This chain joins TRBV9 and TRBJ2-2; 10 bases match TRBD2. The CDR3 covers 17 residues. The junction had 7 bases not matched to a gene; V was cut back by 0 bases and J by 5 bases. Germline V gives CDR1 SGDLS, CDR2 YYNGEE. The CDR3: CASSVASGSWTTGELFF. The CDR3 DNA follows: TGTGCCAGCAGCGTAGCTAGCGGGAGTTGGACGACCGGGGAGCTGTTTTTT. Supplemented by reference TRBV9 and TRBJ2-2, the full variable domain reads DSGVTQTPKHLITATGQRVTLRCSPRSGDLSVYWYQQSLDQGLQFLIQYYNGEERAKGNILERFSAQQFPDLHSELNLSSLELGDSALYFCASSVASGSWTTGELFFGEGSRLTVL.

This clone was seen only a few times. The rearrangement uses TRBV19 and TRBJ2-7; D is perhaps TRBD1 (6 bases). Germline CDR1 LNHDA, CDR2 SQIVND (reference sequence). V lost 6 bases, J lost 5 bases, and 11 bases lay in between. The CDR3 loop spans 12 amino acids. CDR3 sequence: CASRGPGDEQYF. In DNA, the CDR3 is TGTGCCAGTAGGGGACCAGGGGACGAGCAGTACTTC.

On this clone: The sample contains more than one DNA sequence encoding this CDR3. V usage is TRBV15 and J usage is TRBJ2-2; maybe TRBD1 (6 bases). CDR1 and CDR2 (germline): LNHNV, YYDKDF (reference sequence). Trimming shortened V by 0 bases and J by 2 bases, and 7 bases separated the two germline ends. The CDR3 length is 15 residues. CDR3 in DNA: TGTGCCACCAGCAGAGACAGGGGAAACACCGGGGAGCTGTTTTTT. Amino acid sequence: CATSRDRGNTGELFF.

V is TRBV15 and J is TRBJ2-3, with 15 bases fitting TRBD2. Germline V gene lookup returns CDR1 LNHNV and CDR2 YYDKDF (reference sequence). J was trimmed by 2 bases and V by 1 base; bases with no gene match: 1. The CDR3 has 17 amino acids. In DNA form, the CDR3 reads TGTGCCACCAGCAGAGGGACTAGCGGGGGGGCCACAGATACGCAGTATTTT. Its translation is CATSRGTSGGATDTQYF. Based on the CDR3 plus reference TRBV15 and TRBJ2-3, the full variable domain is DAMVIQNPRYQVTQFGKPVTLSCSQTLNHNVMYWYQQKSSQAPKLLFHYYDKDFNNEADTPDNFQSRRPNTSFCFLDIRSPGLGDTAMYLCATSRGTSGGATDTQYFGPGTRLTVL.

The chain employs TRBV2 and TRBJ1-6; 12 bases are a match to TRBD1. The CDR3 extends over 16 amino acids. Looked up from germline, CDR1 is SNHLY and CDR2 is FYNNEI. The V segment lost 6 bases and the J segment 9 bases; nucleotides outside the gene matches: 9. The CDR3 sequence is CASRGTGGDKGSPLHF. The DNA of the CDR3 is TGTGCCAGCAGGGGGACAGGGGGCGATAAGGGTTCACCCCTCCACTTT.

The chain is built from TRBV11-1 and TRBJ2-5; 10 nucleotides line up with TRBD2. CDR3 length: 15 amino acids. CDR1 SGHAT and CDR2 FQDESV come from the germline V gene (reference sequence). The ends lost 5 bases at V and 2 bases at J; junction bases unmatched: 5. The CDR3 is CASSPSGRVQETQYF. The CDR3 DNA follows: TGTGCCAGCAGCCCCAGCGGGAGGGTACAAGAGACCCAGTACTTC.

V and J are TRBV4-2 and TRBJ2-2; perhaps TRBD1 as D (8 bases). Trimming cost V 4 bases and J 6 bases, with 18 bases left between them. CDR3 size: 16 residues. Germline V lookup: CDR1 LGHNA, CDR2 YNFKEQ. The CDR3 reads CASSLGRQGASGELFF. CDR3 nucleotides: TGTGCCAGCAGCCTCGGGAGGCAGGGGGCATCCGGGGAGCTGTTTTTT.

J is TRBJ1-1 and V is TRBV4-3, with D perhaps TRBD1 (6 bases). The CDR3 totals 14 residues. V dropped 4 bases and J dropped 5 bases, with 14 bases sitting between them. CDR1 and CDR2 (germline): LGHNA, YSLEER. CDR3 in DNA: TGCGCCAGCAGCCGCTTCGAGGGGGAGACTGAAGCTTTCTTT. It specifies CASSRFEGETEAFF.

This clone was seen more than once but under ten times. CDR3 bases: TGCGCCAGCAGCCAAGTTAGCGGGAAGAACACCGGGGAGCTGTTTTTT. Translating gives CASSQVSGKNTGELFF. The chain couples TRBV4-1 to TRBJ2-2, with 8 bases matching TRBD2. This CDR3 is 16 amino acids long. V gave up 1 base and J gave up 1 base; unmatched junction bases: 2. CDR1 and CDR2 (germline): MGHRA, YSYEKL.